These 26 T cell receptor beta chains share one sample of origin, sequenced in a study of shared clonotypes between healthy human individuals. Naive CD8 populations comprised CD45RO-negative cells positively selected for CCR7, excluding terminally differentiated effector memory CD45RA+ cells. Generated by immunoSEQ multiplex PCR, the TCRdb table keeps only in-frame clones and is missing some. The sample gives some 800,000 clones, 80% to 95% of which show up once; around 24% is in the top ten. The sequencing sample was made of naive CD8+ T cells sorted from blood. The receptors were gathered from a man aged 25 to 40 in good health.

CDR3 amino acids: CASSLGWGNTIYF. The CDR3, as DNA: TGCGCCAGCAGCCTGGGATGGGGAAACACCATATATTTT. This chain connects TRBV5-1 to TRBJ1-3, with unresolved D. Germline V gives CDR1 SGHRS, CDR2 YFSETQ. V lost 4 bases and J 4 bases, leaving 9 bases between the germline ends. This CDR3 region has 13 residues.

The genes are TRBV5-1 and TRBJ1-1, with a tentative D call TRBD1 (6 bases). CDR3 length: 14 amino acids. The ends were cut back, 4 bases at V and 6 bases at J, with 16 bases in the middle. Germline V gene sequence: CDR1 SGHRS, CDR2 YFSETQ. CDR3 DNA: TGCGCCAGCAGCCGAATTCAGGGGAGGCCTGAAGCTTTCTTT. This translates into CASSRIQGRPEAFF.

The chain recombines TRBV7-9 with TRBJ2-3, with 9 bases aligning to TRBD2. The CDR3 has 19 amino acids. V gave up 5 bases and J gave up 3 bases; unmatched junction bases: 18. Germline lookup yields CDR1 SEHNR and CDR2 FQNEAQ (reference sequence). The CDR3 region has the DNA TGTGCCAGCAGCCTCCCTCTAGCGAAGCGGGAGGATAGGACAGATACGCAGTATTTT. Amino acid sequence: CASSLPLAKREDRTDTQYF.

This chain joins TRBV5-5 and TRBJ2-7, with TRBD1 identical over 7 bases. The length of the CDR3 is 13 residues. V gave up 5 bases and J gave up 0 bases; unmatched junction bases: 2. Germline V gene data show CDR1 as SGHKS and CDR2 as YYEKEE (reference sequence). The DNA for the CDR3 is TGTGCCAGCAGAGGGGGCTACTCCTACGAGCAGTACTTC. This sequence encodes CASRGGYSYEQYF.

The chain employs TRBV19 and TRBJ1-2; D is ambiguous. CDR3 length: 16 residues. Looked up from germline, CDR1 is LNHDA and CDR2 is SQIVND (reference sequence). V was clipped by 0 bases and J by 1 base, with 12 bases between them. CDR3: CASSIERRALNYGYTF. CDR3 nucleotide sequence: TGTGCCAGTAGTATAGAAAGGAGGGCCCTTAACTATGGCTACACCTTC. Drawing the rest from reference TRBV19 and TRBJ1-2, the complete variable domain is DGGITQSPKYLFRKEGQNVTLSCEQNLNHDAMYWYRQDPGQGLRLIYYSQIVNDFQKGDIAEGYSVSREKKESFPLTVTSAQKNPTAFYLCASSIERRALNYGYTFGSGTRLTVV.

This sequence joins TRBV28 and TRBJ2-7; 9 bases align to TRBD1. The CDR3 sequence is 18 residues long. Per the germline V gene, CDR1 is MDHEN and CDR2 is SYDVKM. V trimming: 2 bases; J trimming: 2 bases; junction bases outside the gene matches: 13. The CDR3 region has the DNA TGTGCCAGCAGTTTAGGTCCTATAGGACAGGGGCTTCCCTACGAGCAGTACTTC. Protein sequence: CASSLGPIGQGLPYEQYF. Based on the CDR3 plus reference TRBV28 and TRBJ2-7, the full variable domain is DVKVTQSSRYLVKRTGEKVFLECVQDMDHENMFWYRQDPGLGLRLIYFSYDVKMKEKGDIPEGYSVSREKKERFSLILESASTNQTSMYLCASSLGPIGQGLPYEQYFGPGTRLTVT.

For this clone: The sample has other DNA sequences that encode this CDR3 too. This chain connects TRBV5-6 to TRBJ2-7; D not certain. With 2 bases removed from V and 5 bases from J, the gap between germline ends came to 5 bases. Germline CDR1 SGHDT, CDR2 YYEEEE. This CDR3 spans 11 amino acids. The CDR3 nucleotides read TGTGCCAGCAGCTTAAGCAACGAGCAGTACTTC. This encodes CASSLSNEQYF.

The gene calls are TRBV6-5 and TRBJ1-5; D might be TRBD1 (5 bases). The CDR3 has 15 amino acids. The germline CDR1 and CDR2 sequences are MNHEY and SVGAGI. Trimming removed 5 bases at V and 1 base at J, with 12 bases between. The CDR3, as DNA: TGTGCCAGCAGTGTGATCCAGGGAAGCAATCAGCCCCAGCATTTT. Its protein is CASSVIQGSNQPQHF.

The chain carries TRBV10-1 and TRBJ2-1, with D possibly called TRBD1 or TRBD2 (5 bases each). The ends were cut back, 2 bases at V and 7 bases at J, with 12 bases in the middle. Germline CDR1 reads WNHNN; CDR2 reads SYGVQD (reference sequence). This CDR3 has 14 amino acids. CDR3 coding DNA: TGCGCCAGCAGTGAGACGGGACCAGGGAATGAGCAGTTCTTC. It translates to CASSETGPGNEQFF.

In its sample, this clone was seen once. The chain recombines TRBV9 with TRBJ1-4; 7 nucleotides match TRBD1. V dropped 3 bases and J dropped 0; count of bases not matched to a gene: 8. Per germline, CDR1 SGDLS and CDR2 YYNGEE. The CDR3 sequence is 17 residues long. In DNA form, the CDR3 reads TGTGCCAGCAGCGAGCGGACAGGAACACCAACTAATGAAAAACTGTTTTTT. Protein sequence: CASSERTGTPTNEKLFF. The whole variable domain, remainder taken from reference TRBV9 and TRBJ1-4, is DSGVTQTPKHLITATGQRVTLRCSPRSGDLSVYWYQQSLDQGLQFLIQYYNGEERAKGNILERFSAQQFPDLHSELNLSSLELGDSALYFCASSERTGTPTNEKLFFGSGTQLSVL.

V and J are TRBV15 and TRBJ2-7; a weak D match, TRBD1 (5 bases). The CDR3 has 14 residues. Trimming took 6 bases from V and 3 from J, leaving 15 bases between them. The germline V gene encodes CDR1 LNHNV and CDR2 YYDKDF (reference sequence). The CDR3 bases are TGTGCCACCAGAAACCCAGGGAACATCTACGAGCAGTACTTC. This translates into CATRNPGNIYEQYF. Together with reference TRBV15 and TRBJ2-7, the CDR3 gives the full variable domain: DAMVIQNPRYQVTQFGKPVTLSCSQTLNHNVMYWYQQKSSQAPKLLFHYYDKDFNNEADTPDNFQSRRPNTSFCFLDIRSPGLGDTAMYLCATRNPGNIYEQYFGPGTRLTVT.

The rearrangement links TRBV29-1 to TRBJ2-7; D is perhaps TRBD1 (6 bases). This CDR3 comprises 13 residues. Trimming took 0 bases from V and 7 from J, leaving 13 bases between them. CDR1 is SQVTM and CDR2 is ANQGSEA in the germline V gene. DNA of the CDR3: TGCAGCGTTGAAGAACAGGGTAGGTCAGAGCAGTACTTC. This gives the protein CSVEEQGRSEQYF.

The CDR3 sequence is CASSSDREGSYEQYF. For the CDR3, the DNA is TGTGCCAGCAGCAGTGACAGGGAGGGATCCTACGAGCAGTACTTC. This chain uses TRBV7-9 with TRBJ2-7; D is tentatively TRBD1 or TRBD2 (7 bases each). The germline CDR1 and CDR2 sequences are SEHNR and FQNEAQ (reference sequence). The length of the CDR3 is 15 residues. Trimming took off 5 bases at V and 1 base at J, with 15 bases between the two ends.

This clone has only one observation. The sample carries other DNA sequences with the same CDR3. The chain recombines TRBV27 with TRBJ2-7, with D possibly TRBD2 on 5 matching bases. The ends were cut back, 2 bases at V and 2 bases at J, with 10 bases in the middle. The V gene's germline CDR1 is MNHEY and CDR2 SMNVEV (reference sequence). This CDR3 has 14 amino acids. The CDR3 nucleotides read TGTGCCAGCAGTTTAGACGGGGTTGCCTACGAGCAGTACTTC. Translation gives CASSLDGVAYEQYF.

The rearrangement uses TRBV4-1 and TRBJ1-5; a possible D gene is TRBD1 (5 bases). Germline CDR1 MGHRA, CDR2 YSYEKL. The CDR3 covers 15 residues. Trimming cost V 4 bases and J 7 bases, with 17 bases left between them. CDR3 sequence reads: CASSRTTGEAQPQHF. CDR3 sequence (DNA): TGCGCCAGCAGCCGCACTACAGGAGAAGCCCAGCCCCAGCATTTT.

The rearrangement links TRBV7-9 to TRBJ1-5; the D is unclear. The CDR3 has 16 residues. CDR1 and CDR2 (germline): SEHNR, FQNEAQ (reference sequence). Trimming stripped 1 base from V and 2 bases from J, with 12 bases between. The CDR3 bases are TGTGCCAGCAGCTTAGAAGTGGGCGGGGGCAATCAGCCCCAGCATTTT. As protein: CASSLEVGGGNQPQHF.

This clone was detected once. V usage is TRBV27 and J usage is TRBJ2-1, with 7 bases lining up with TRBD1. The CDR3 sequence is 15 residues long. V lost 5 bases to trimming and J lost 4 bases; unmatched junction nucleotides: 8. CDR1 is MNHEY, CDR2 SMNVEV, per germline (reference sequence). The CDR3, as DNA: TGTGCCAGCAGTCTTTACAGGGGTGGGTACAATGAGCAGTTCTTC. It translates to CASSLYRGGYNEQFF.

V usage is TRBV28 and J usage is TRBJ2-7; D may be TRBD2 (5 bases). V lost 6 bases and J 4 bases, leaving 7 bases between the germline ends. The CDR3 is 11 amino acids. Germline V CDR1 and CDR2: MDHEN, SYDVKM. CDR3 residues: CASRSGYEQYF. In nucleotides, the CDR3 is TGTGCCAGCAGGTCGGGGTACGAGCAGTACTTC.

The rearrangement uses TRBV7-9 and TRBJ2-1; 10 bases fit TRBD2. Germline CDR1 and CDR2: SEHNR and FQNEAQ (reference sequence). CDR3 size: 15 residues. V was pared by 8 bases and J by 5 bases, with 9 bases of the junction left unmatched. The CDR3 DNA sequence: TGTGCCAGCCGCCAAGCGGGGGGGTTTGACAATGAGCAGTTCTTC. Protein product: CASRQAGGFDNEQFF.

The CDR3 coding sequence is TGTGCCAGCAGTCCGGACCGACTAGCGGGAGGGGTATTAATGGACACCGGGGAGCTGTTTTTT. Its translation is CASSPDRLAGGVLMDTGELFF. The rearrangement links TRBV7-8 to TRBJ2-2; the match to TRBD2 covers 14 bases. Looked up from germline, CDR1 is SGHVS and CDR2 is FQNEAQ. J was trimmed by 3 bases and V by 6 bases; bases with no gene match: 18. The CDR3 is 21 amino acids.

Concerning this clone itself: Other DNA sequences in this specimen translate into the identical CDR3. This chain connects TRBV7-2 to TRBJ2-2; no reliable D call. The CDR3 contains 12 residues. Germline V gives CDR1 SGHTA, CDR2 FQGNSA. V lost 1 base to trimming and J lost 7 bases, with 4 bases between them. CDR3 in amino acids: CASSLVYGELFF. The CDR3, as DNA: TGTGCCAGCAGCTTAGTATACGGGGAGCTGTTTTTT.

J is TRBJ2-5 and V is TRBV7-9; 9 bases fit TRBD1. CDR1 SEHNR and CDR2 FQNEAQ come from the germline V gene (reference sequence). The CDR3 extends over 16 amino acids. Trimming removed 5 bases from V and 5 bases from J; junction bases left unmatched: 12. In nucleotides, the CDR3 is TGTGCCAGCAGCGGAGACGGGACAGGGTCCCGGGAGACCCAGTACTTC. Translation gives CASSGDGTGSRETQYF.

This rearrangement joins TRBV15 to TRBJ2-2; a possible D gene is TRBD2 (6 bases). This CDR3 comprises 17 residues. V shed 10 bases and J shed 2 bases, with 23 bases lying between them. Per the germline V gene, CDR1 is LNHNV and CDR2 is YYDKDF (reference sequence). The CDR3 DNA reads TGTGCCATCCCGAGACCGGGACTCCCTTTCAACACCGGGGAGCTGTTTTTT. As protein: CAIPRPGLPFNTGELFF. Variable domain in full (rest from reference TRBV15 and TRBJ2-2): DAMVIQNPRYQVTQFGKPVTLSCSQTLNHNVMYWYQQKSSQAPKLLFHYYDKDFNNEADTPDNFQSRRPNTSFCFLDIRSPGLGDTAMYLCAIPRPGLPFNTGELFFGEGSRLTVL.

CDR3 amino acids: CASSLPGRTEAFF. The CDR3 region has the DNA TGTGCCAGCAGCTTACCGGGACGCACTGAAGCTTTCTTT. The chain has TRBV7-9 and TRBJ1-1; possibly TRBD1 for D (5 bases). Germline assignment: CDR1 SEHNR and CDR2 FQNEAQ (reference sequence). The CDR3 extends over 13 amino acids. V lost 2 bases, J lost 4 bases, and 8 bases lay in between.

The V and J genes are TRBV6-5 and TRBJ2-3; D may be TRBD2 (6 bases). Trimming shortened V by 5 bases and J by 2 bases, and 14 bases separated the two germline ends. CDR3 length: 15 residues. Per germline, CDR1 MNHEY and CDR2 SVGAGI. This CDR3 is CASSTWTTSTDTQYF. Written as DNA, the CDR3 is TGTGCCAGCAGTACATGGACTACTTCCACAGATACGCAGTATTTT.

This chain uses TRBV27 with TRBJ1-5; a possible D gene is TRBD1 (6 bases). Looked up from germline, CDR1 is MNHEY and CDR2 is SMNVEV (reference sequence). The CDR3 spans 16 residues. The V and J ends lost 0 bases and 6 bases respectively, with 15 bases between them. The CDR3 bases are TGTGCCAGCAGTTTATCATCCGGGGGCGCGGGTCAGCCCCAGCATTTT. It encodes CASSLSSGGAGQPQHF.